This passage covers 17 T cell receptor beta chains from one sample sequenced in a study of cytotoxic CD8 clonotypes in ibrutinib-treated CLL (dated by TCRdb to the early 2020s). To prepare the library, the immunoSEQ multiplex PCR assay was applied. TCRdb took over this immuneACCESS table, retaining in-frame rearrangements with V and J assigned. Such tables are incomplete; in checked studies, under half of the missing clones stem from an unresolved V gene, and the remainder is unexplained. This sample holds hundreds of thousands of clones; around 75% were observed only once. Roughly 5.8% of the sample belongs to the ten largest clones. Explained via the paper, the time point label denotes: about a year on ibrutinib. This specimen consisted of PBMCs, obtained after 12 months of ibrutinib treatment. The receptors stem from a human donor with chronic lymphocytic leukemia.

The chain has TRBV5-1 and TRBJ1-4; maybe TRBD1 (5 bases). Germline V gene sequence: CDR1 SGHRS, CDR2 YFSETQ. Trimming stripped 3 bases from V and 8 bases from J, with 14 bases between. The length of the CDR3 is 14 residues. The CDR3 DNA reads as TGCGCCAGCAGCTCTCAGGGCCGGGGGGAAAAACTGTTTTTT. This sequence encodes CASSSQGRGEKLFF.

The chain recombines TRBV30 with TRBJ2-7; D might be TRBD2 (6 bases). CDR3 length: 14 residues. V lost 2 bases and J 4 bases, leaving 15 bases between the germline ends. CDR1 and CDR2 (germline): GTSNPN, SVGIG (reference sequence). The CDR3 DNA is TGTGCCTGGAGTCCACCTCCTGGGGGGTACGAGCAGTACTTC. This translates into CAWSPPPGGYEQYF.

This chain connects TRBV6-5 to TRBJ1-1, with 8 bases identical to TRBD1. After removal of 4 bases from V and 1 base from J, the junction contained 2 bases not matched to a gene. The CDR3 has 14 amino acids. Germline assignment: CDR1 MNHEY and CDR2 SVGAGI. CDR3 sequence: CASSLTGENTEAFF. For the CDR3, the DNA is TGTGCCAGCAGTTTGACAGGGGAGAACACTGAAGCTTTCTTT.

The genes are TRBV5-1 and TRBJ1-1; 8 bases fit TRBD1. After removal of 0 bases from V and 0 bases from J, the junction contained 4 bases not matched to a gene. CDR1 and CDR2 (germline): SGHRS, YFSETQ. CDR3 size: 16 residues. CDR3: CASSLARGPVNTEAFF. The CDR3, as DNA: TGCGCCAGCAGCTTGGCCAGGGGGCCAGTGAACACTGAAGCTTTCTTT.

This clone appeared a few times. This CDR3 is also generated by other DNA sequences in the sample. This chain uses TRBV9 with TRBJ2-7; 10 nucleotides match TRBD2. Germline lookup yields CDR1 SGDLS and CDR2 YYNGEE. The V gene end was trimmed by 0 bases and the J gene end by 4 bases; junction bases not matched to a gene: 1. CDR3 length: 14 residues. CDR3 bases: TGTGCCAGCAGCGTAGGGACTAGCGGATACGAGCAGTACTTC. Its protein product is CASSVGTSGYEQYF.

This chain connects TRBV5-6 to TRBJ2-5, with a weak D call TRBD1 (6 bases). This CDR3 comprises 15 residues. Germline V gene lookup returns CDR1 SGHDT and CDR2 YYEEEE. V lost 0 bases and J 5 bases, leaving 14 bases between the germline ends. DNA for the CDR3: TGTGCCAGCAGCTTGGTGGACAGTTCTGAGGAGACCCAGTACTTC. This translates into CASSLVDSSEETQYF. Full variable domain (outside the CDR3, taken from reference TRBV5-6 and TRBJ2-5): DAGVTQSPTHLIKTRGQQVTLRCSPKSGHDTVSWYQQALGQGPQFIFQYYEEEERQRGNFPDRFSGHQFPNYSSELNVNALLLGDSALYLCASSLVDSSEETQYFGPGTRLLVL.

The V and J genes are TRBV6-1 and TRBJ2-7, with TRBD1 matching over 9 bases. Germline V lookup: CDR1 MNHNS, CDR2 SASEGT. The V gene end was trimmed by 10 bases and the J gene end by 2 bases; junction bases not matched to a gene: 3. CDR3 length: 12 amino acids. The CDR3 loop is CATDRGTYEQYF. The CDR3 DNA reads TGTGCCACCGACAGGGGGACCTACGAGCAGTACTTC.

The CDR3 DNA is TGTGCCAGCAGCGCATTCGGGACAGGGATCAACGAGCAGTACTTC. This codes for CASSAFGTGINEQYF. The rearrangement links TRBV7-8 to TRBJ2-7, with TRBD1 identical over 9 bases. Unmatched junction bases numbered 10, after V lost 5 bases and J lost 5 bases. In germline, CDR1 is SGHVS, CDR2 FQNEAQ. This CDR3 has 15 residues.

The chain recombines TRBV5-4 with TRBJ1-2; 10 bases line up with TRBD1. V gave up 3 bases and J gave up 6 bases; unmatched junction bases: 8. Germline V lookup: CDR1 SGHNT, CDR2 YYREEE (reference sequence). The CDR3 consists of 15 residues. CDR3 in amino acids: CASSSDRGRRDGYTF. DNA of the CDR3: TGTGCCAGCAGCTCTGACAGGGGGCGCAGGGATGGCTACACCTTC. Full variable domain (remainder filled in from reference TRBV5-4 and TRBJ1-2): ETGVTQSPTHLIKTRGQQVTLRCSSQSGHNTVSWYQQALGQGPQFIFQYYREEENGRGNFPPRFSGLQFPNYSSELNVNALELDDSALYLCASSSDRGRRDGYTFGSGTRLTVV.

The chain uses TRBV9 and TRBJ2-2; 8 positions match TRBD1. V shed 4 bases, J shed 3 bases, and the junction held 8 bases outside the gene matches. Per germline, CDR1 SGDLS and CDR2 YYNGEE. There are 16 residues in the CDR3. The CDR3 nucleotides read TGTGCCAGCAGCCGAACCCGACAGGGGTACACCGGGGAGCTGTTTTTT. It codes for CASSRTRQGYTGELFF.

Written as DNA, the CDR3 is TGTGCCAGCAGTTATGCCCGGGGGTACACTGAAGCTTTCTTT. It translates to CASSYARGYTEAFF. The chain has TRBV6-5 and TRBJ1-1; D might be TRBD1 (5 bases). This CDR3 is 14 amino acids long. Germline loops: CDR1 MNHEY, CDR2 SVGAGI. V shed 3 bases and J shed 3 bases, with 11 bases lying between them.

This clone came up a few times. The gene calls are TRBV5-1 and TRBJ2-7; 12 nucleotides line up with TRBD2. The CDR3 length is 15 residues. V dropped 4 bases and J dropped 3; count of bases not matched to a gene: 5. Germline V gene sequence: CDR1 SGHRS, CDR2 YFSETQ. The CDR3 here is CASSLLAGGLYEQYF. Here the CDR3 DNA reads TGCGCCAGCAGCCTACTAGCGGGGGGTCTCTACGAGCAGTACTTC.

The rearrangement joins TRBV2 to TRBJ2-1; D is possibly TRBD2 (6 bases). The length of the CDR3 is 15 residues. The V end was cut by 8 bases, the J end by 2 bases, with 16 bases between. Germline values: CDR1 SNHLY, CDR2 FYNNEI. CDR3 DNA: TGTGCCAGCGGGGCCAGAGCGGGCGCCTACAATGAGCAGTTCTTC. Translating gives CASGARAGAYNEQFF.

The chain is built from TRBV5-8 and TRBJ2-1; TRBD1 matches at 9 bases. V lost 4 bases, J lost 4 bases, and 15 bases stayed unmatched. Germline CDR1 and CDR2: SGHTS and YDEGEE. This CDR3 has 18 residues. CDR3 region: CASSPPTGTGLGYNEQFF. The CDR3 nucleotides are TGTGCCAGCAGCCCACCTACGGGGACAGGGTTGGGATACAATGAGCAGTTCTTC.

In its sample, this clone was seen once. The chain carries TRBV7-9 and TRBJ2-2; perhaps TRBD2 as D (5 bases). V lost 0 bases and J lost 1, with 15 bases in between. CDR3 length: 18 residues. Germline CDR1 reads SEHNR; CDR2 reads FQNEAQ (reference sequence). The CDR3 loop is CASSLASRGAVNTGELFF. The CDR3 nucleotides are TGTGCCAGCAGCTTAGCTAGTAGAGGAGCGGTGAACACCGGGGAGCTGTTTTTT.

The DNA of the CDR3 is TGTGCCAGCAGTTTGGGGACGCGTCAACAGTACTTC. This translates into CASSLGTRQQYF. V usage is TRBV28 and J usage is TRBJ2-7; D assignment may be TRBD1 or TRBD2 (5 bases each). Trimming shortened V by 3 bases and J by 10 bases, and 13 bases separated the two germline ends. The CDR3 is 12 amino acids. Germline V CDR1 and CDR2: MDHEN, SYDVKM. The full variable domain, rest sourced from reference TRBV28 and TRBJ2-7, is DVKVTQSSRYLVKRTGEKVFLECVQDMDHENMFWYRQDPGLGLRLIYFSYDVKMKEKGDIPEGYSVSREKKERFSLILESASTNQTSMYLCASSLGTRQQYFGPGTRLTVT.

The chain uses TRBV9 and TRBJ1-1; D unclear. This CDR3 comprises 15 residues. Germline V gives CDR1 SGDLS, CDR2 YYNGEE. Trimming took off 4 bases at V and 1 base at J, with 14 bases between the two ends. Written as DNA, the CDR3 is TGTGCCAGCAGCCCCGGGTTCCGGACGAACACTGAAGCTTTCTTT. This encodes CASSPGFRTNTEAFF.